These 14 T cell receptor beta chains were sequenced from one sample in a study of shared clonotypes between healthy human individuals. Data came from immunoSEQ multiplex PCR; TCRdb stores just in-frame clones and leaves some out. The repertoire holds more than 1 million clones, with 70% to 80% as singletons. Specimen: memory CD4+ T cells from PBMCs. Sample subset: CD45RA-negative fraction. The receptors originated from a man younger than 35 in good health. Some clones in this sample may be carry-over from other donors' samples.

This clone was detected a few times. This CDR3 reads CASSSIPGTGGEQFF. The CDR3 DNA sequence: TGTGCCAGCAGCTCCATACCAGGGACAGGGGGTGAGCAGTTCTTC. This chain connects TRBV7-2 to TRBJ2-1, with 11 bases identical to TRBD1. CDR1 and CDR2 (germline): SGHTA, FQGNSA. The CDR3 extends over 15 amino acids. The V and J ends lost 4 bases and 9 bases, in that order; junction bases with no gene match: 8.

A word on this clone: The junction does not match germline at one end; this may be a read error. The rearrangement joins TRBV5-5 to TRBJ2-7, with a possible D match to TRBD2 (5 bases). Germline V gene data show CDR1 as SGHKS and CDR2 as YYEKEE (reference sequence). The CDR3 sequence is 15 residues long. The DNA for the CDR3 is TGTGCCAGCAGCTTAACCGGACGGGGAACCTATGAGCAGTACTTC. Protein product: CASSLTGRGTYEQYF.

This clone was picked up a small number of times. The chain has TRBV2 and TRBJ2-3; 7 bases are shared with TRBD2. Germline loops: CDR1 SNHLY, CDR2 FYNNEI. The CDR3 has 15 amino acids. J gave up 0 bases and V 4 bases, and 4 bases lay outside the gene matches. This CDR3 is CASSVSRESTDTQYF. Written as DNA, the CDR3 is TGTGCCAGCAGTGTTTCGCGGGAGAGCACAGATACGCAGTATTTT. Looking up the rest from reference TRBV2 and TRBJ2-3 gives the full variable domain: EPEVTQTPSHQVTQMGQEVILRCVPISNHLYFYWYRQILGQKVEFLVSFYNNEISEKSEIFDDQFSVERPDGSNFTLKIRSTKLEDSAMYFCASSVSRESTDTQYFGPGTRLTVL.

This clone was picked up one time. The rearrangement joins TRBV2 to TRBJ2-1; 11 bases agree with TRBD2. J gave up 8 bases and V 7 bases, and 7 bases lay outside the gene matches. The CDR3 length is 14 residues. The germline gives CDR1 SNHLY, CDR2 FYNNEI. The CDR3 region is CASTASGRFDEQFF. CDR3 nucleotide sequence: TGTGCCAGCACGGCTAGCGGGAGGTTCGATGAGCAGTTCTTC.

This clone has only a few counts. The chain has TRBV15 and TRBJ2-1; D possibly uses TRBD1 or TRBD2 (5 bases each). With 3 bases removed from V and 6 bases from J, the gap between germline ends came to 12 bases. Per germline, CDR1 LNHNV and CDR2 YYDKDF (reference sequence). This CDR3 contains 14 residues. In DNA form, the CDR3 reads TGTGCCACCAGCAGGGCCGGGACCATCAATGAGCAGTTCTTC. Translated, it gives CATSRAGTINEQFF.

This clone has more than one count but fewer than ten. The chain joins TRBV5-1 to TRBJ1-4; D perhaps matches TRBD1 (6 bases). Germline-derived CDR1 and CDR2 are SGHRS and YFSETQ. The CDR3 is 14 amino acids. The ends were cut back, 3 bases at V and 4 bases at J, with 10 bases in the middle. CDR3 DNA sequence: TGCGCCAGCAGCTCCGGACAGCGTAATGAAAAACTGTTTTTT. This sequence encodes CASSSGQRNEKLFF.

This clone was observed once. The chain combines TRBV4-1 with TRBJ2-1; 9 nucleotides align to TRBD1. The CDR3 runs to 15 residues. With V trimmed by 2 bases and J by 5 bases, 4 bases remained unmatched. Germline loops: CDR1 MGHRA, CDR2 YSYEKL. The CDR3 coding sequence is TGCGCCAGCAGCCAAATCGGGACAGGGAACAATGAGCAGTTCTTC. Its translation: CASSQIGTGNNEQFF.

This clone was observed a handful of times. This chain uses TRBV6-6 with TRBJ1-4, with TRBD1 matching 7 bases. Germline CDR1 and CDR2: MNHNY and SVGAGI (reference sequence). The CDR3 runs 14 residues. J lost 8 bases, V lost 6 bases, and 9 bases had no gene match. In DNA, the CDR3 is TGTGCCAGCAGCCCACCCACAGGGGTCGAAAAACTGTTTTTT. Its protein product is CASSPPTGVEKLFF.

The V and J genes are TRBV18 and TRBJ1-5; 7 positions match TRBD1. Germline V lookup: CDR1 KGHSH, CDR2 LQKENI. V dropped 2 bases and J dropped 4; count of bases not matched to a gene: 8. The CDR3 has 16 amino acids. The CDR3 DNA reads as TGTGCCAGCTCACCAGGAGACAGGGAGAGAAATCAGCCCCAGCATTTT. It codes for CASSPGDRERNQPQHF.

This chain joins TRBV11-2 and TRBJ2-5; a possible D gene is TRBD2 (5 bases). Germline loops: CDR1 SGHAT, CDR2 FQNNGV. V was trimmed by 5 bases and J by 9 bases, leaving 19 bases between them. The CDR3 has 14 amino acids. The CDR3 spells CASSPGTSGWAQYF. DNA of the CDR3: TGTGCCAGCAGCCCAGGTACAAGCGGTTGGGCCCAGTACTTC.

The chain recombines TRBV6-1 with TRBJ2-3; TRBD2 agrees at 12 bases. The CDR3 spans 16 residues. The ends lost 4 bases at V and 1 base at J; junction bases unmatched: 3. From germline, CDR1 is MNHNS and CDR2 SASEGT. As DNA, the CDR3 is TGTGCCAGCAGTGTCAGACTAGCGGGAGGCACAGATACGCAGTATTTT. Protein: CASSVRLAGGTDTQYF.

In this sample, this clone turned up a few times. The chain recombines TRBV10-2 with TRBJ1-5; D remains unclear. V was pared by 3 bases and J by 0 bases, with 3 bases between. Germline loops: CDR1 WSHSY, CDR2 SAAADI. The CDR3 loop spans 13 amino acids. The CDR3 DNA is TGCGCCAGCAGTGACTATAGCAATCAGCCCCAGCATTTT. This encodes CASSDYSNQPQHF.

J is TRBJ2-3 and V is TRBV5-6; 12 positions match TRBD2. Germline CDR1 is SGHDT and CDR2 is YYEEEE. This CDR3 region has 19 residues. Trimming removed 3 bases from V and 1 base from J; junction bases left unmatched: 12. The CDR3 DNA reads as TGTGCCAGCAGCTCCCGTTGGTCTAGCGGGAGGGCCGGCACAGATACGCAGTATTTT. This sequence encodes CASSSRWSSGRAGTDTQYF.

The V and J genes are TRBV5-1 and TRBJ1-3; the D gene is possibly TRBD1 (6 bases). V was pared by 1 base and J by 4 bases, with 12 bases between. Germline V lookup: CDR1 SGHRS, CDR2 YFSETQ. This CDR3 contains 15 residues. CDR3 nucleotide sequence: TGCGCCAGCAGCTTGATGGGGGCCCTCGGAAACACCATATATTTT. Translating gives CASSLMGALGNTIYF.